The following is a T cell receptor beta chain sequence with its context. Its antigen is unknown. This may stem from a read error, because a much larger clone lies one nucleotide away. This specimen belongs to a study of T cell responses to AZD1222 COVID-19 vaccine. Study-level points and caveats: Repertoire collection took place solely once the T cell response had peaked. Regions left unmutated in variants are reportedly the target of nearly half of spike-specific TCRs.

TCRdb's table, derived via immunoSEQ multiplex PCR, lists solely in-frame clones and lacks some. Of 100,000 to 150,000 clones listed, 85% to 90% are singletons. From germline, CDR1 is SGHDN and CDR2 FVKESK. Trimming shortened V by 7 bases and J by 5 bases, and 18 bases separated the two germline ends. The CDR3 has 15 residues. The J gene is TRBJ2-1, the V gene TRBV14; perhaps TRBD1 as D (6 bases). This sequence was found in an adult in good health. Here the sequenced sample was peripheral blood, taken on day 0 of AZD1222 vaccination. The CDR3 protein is CASKETRQAHNEQFF. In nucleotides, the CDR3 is TGTGCCAGCAAGGAGACTCGACAGGCCCACAATGAGCAGTTCTTC.